These 14 T cell receptor beta chains were all obtained from the same sample, sequenced in a study of T cells expressing NK-cell markers. No DNA is given; TCRdb re-called the 5' RACE reads and lists each CDR3 protein once. The sample totals tens of thousands of distinct CDR3 sequences. The sample was blood T cells: a sorted CD56 or NKG2C T cell subset, CD4+ or CD8+ T cells, or bulk PBMC T cells (not recorded which). The receptors come from a man aged 18 to 70 in good health.

This sequence joins TRBV20-1 and TRBJ2-5; TCRdb gives TRBD2 as the D gene, but with no DNA this cannot be confirmed. CDR1 and CDR2 from the germline V gene are DFQATT and SNEGSKA (reference sequence). The CDR3 has 14 residues. CDR3 region: CSAQAGLPQETQYF.

The chain uses TRBV25-1 and TRBJ2-1; without DNA, the TCRdb call of TRBD1 cannot be checked. This CDR3 has 14 amino acids. In germline, CDR1 is MGHDK, CDR2 SYGVNS. The CDR3 here is CASSGRGAYNEQFF.

The genes are TRBV28 and TRBJ1-2; the D call from TCRdb, TRBD1, cannot be confirmed without DNA. Germline V CDR1 and CDR2: MDHEN, SYDVKM. The CDR3 length is 12 residues. The CDR3 spells CASSFPGGGYTF.

The CDR3: CASSAPLLYSGTTQYF. V is TRBV7-2 and J is TRBJ2-3; TCRdb names TRBD2, which stays unverified in the absence of DNA. This CDR3 contains 16 residues. Germline values: CDR1 SGHTA, CDR2 FQGNSA.

The rearrangement links TRBV20-1 to TRBJ2-7; the D gene TCRdb calls, TRBD1, cannot be checked with no DNA. This CDR3 is 13 amino acids long. Germline V gene sequence: CDR1 DFQATT, CDR2 SNEGSKA (reference sequence). The CDR3 loop is CSAAGQGASEQYF.

V gene TRBV20-1 combines with J gene TRBJ2-3; the TCRdb D gene call, TRBD2, has no DNA to confirm it. The CDR3 is made up of 15 amino acids. Germline lookup yields CDR1 DFQATT and CDR2 SNEGSKA (reference sequence). CDR3 amino acids: CSAIKPSGGTDTQYF.

The chain uses TRBV3-1 and TRBJ1-1; without DNA, the TCRdb call of TRBD1 cannot be checked. The CDR3 is 16 residues long. Germline values: CDR1 LGHDT, CDR2 YNNKEL (reference sequence). The CDR3 is CASSQDYDSMNTEAFF.

V usage is TRBV20-1 and J usage is TRBJ1-2; TCRdb gives TRBD1 as the D gene, but with no DNA this cannot be confirmed. The germline gives CDR1 DFQATT, CDR2 SNEGSKA (reference sequence). The CDR3 runs 17 residues. The CDR3 loop is CSARDLRSPGQLYGYTF.

The V call is TRBV12-3 or TRBV12-4, the J call TRBJ1-1; TCRdb names TRBD1, which stays unverified in the absence of DNA. CDR3 length: 15 amino acids. The CDR3 spells CASSPQTGVVTEAFF.

This rearrangement joins TRBV4-2 to TRBJ2-1; as DNA is missing, the TRBD2 call by TCRdb cannot be tested. The germline gives CDR1 LGHNA, CDR2 YNFKEQ. CDR3 length: 15 residues. The CDR3 spells CASSQREGPLDEQFF.

The V call is TRBV30, the J call TRBJ2-1; checking the TCRdb D call of TRBD2 is not possible without DNA. Germline CDR1 GTSNPN, CDR2 SVGIG (reference sequence). This CDR3 has 13 amino acids. CDR3 sequence: CAWRNYLYNEQFF.

This chain uses TRBV7-9 with TRBJ1-2; TCRdb picks TRBD1, but there is no DNA to check that call. This CDR3 has 14 amino acids. Germline lookup yields CDR1 SEHNR and CDR2 FQNEAQ (reference sequence). CDR3 sequence reads: CASSLARVPYGYTF.

V and J are TRBV20-1 and TRBJ1-1. This CDR3 region has 13 residues. In germline, CDR1 is DFQATT, CDR2 SNEGSKA (reference sequence). The CDR3 sequence is CRAGGEVGTEAFF.

The chain couples TRBV15 to TRBJ2-6; TCRdb returns TRBD1, unconfirmable since there is no DNA. There are 16 residues in the CDR3. Per the germline V gene, CDR1 is LNHNV and CDR2 is YYDKDF (reference sequence). This CDR3 is CATSRVDNSGANVLTF.